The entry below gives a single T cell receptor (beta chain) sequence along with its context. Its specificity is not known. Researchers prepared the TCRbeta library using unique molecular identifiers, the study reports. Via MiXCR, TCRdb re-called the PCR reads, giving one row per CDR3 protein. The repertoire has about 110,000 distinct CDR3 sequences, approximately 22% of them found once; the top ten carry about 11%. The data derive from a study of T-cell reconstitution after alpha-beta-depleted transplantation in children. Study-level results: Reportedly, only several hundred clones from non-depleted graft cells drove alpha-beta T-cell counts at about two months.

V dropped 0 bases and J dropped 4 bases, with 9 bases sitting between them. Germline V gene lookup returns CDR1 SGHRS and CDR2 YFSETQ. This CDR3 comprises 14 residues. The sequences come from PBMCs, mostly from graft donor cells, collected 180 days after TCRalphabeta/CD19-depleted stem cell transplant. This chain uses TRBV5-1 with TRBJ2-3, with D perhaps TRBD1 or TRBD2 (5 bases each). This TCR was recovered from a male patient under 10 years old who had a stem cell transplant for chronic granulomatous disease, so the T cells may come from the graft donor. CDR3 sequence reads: CASSLARGADTQYF. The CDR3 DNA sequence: TGCGCCAGCAGCTTGGCGAGGGGTGCAGATACGCAGTATTTT.